One sample yielded the 4 T cell receptor beta chains listed below, sequenced in a study of cytomegalovirus exposure and HLA in healthy donors. Primers for the PCR totalled 60 Vbeta and 13 Jbeta. TCRdb's copy holds only in-frame clones and misses some; the assay was immunoSEQ multiplex PCR. Of about 180,000 clones listed, 65% to 80% were seen once; the top ten hold 2% to 3%. The source material was PBMCs. These receptors originate from a woman aged 25 to 39 in good health and CMV-seropositive.

This clone has more than one count but fewer than ten. The J gene is TRBJ2-3, the V gene TRBV5-1, with D perhaps matching TRBD1 (6 bases). Trimming took 1 base from V and 0 from J, leaving 9 bases between them. Germline CDR1 and CDR2: SGHRS and YFSETQ. The CDR3 covers 15 residues. The CDR3 spells CASSLTGISTDTQYF. The CDR3 bases are TGCGCCAGCAGCTTGACAGGGATAAGCACAGATACGCAGTATTTT.

The V and J genes are TRBV27 and TRBJ2-2, with TRBD1 identical over 8 bases. With 3 bases clipped from V and 2 bases from J, the junction kept 5 bases outside the gene matches. This CDR3 is 16 amino acids long. Germline V gene sequence: CDR1 MNHEY, CDR2 SMNVEV (reference sequence). The CDR3 DNA reads TGTGCCAGCAGTTTCCGGACAGGGAGAAACACCGGGGAGCTGTTTTTT. Its translation: CASSFRTGRNTGELFF.

Regarding this clone: The junction departs from the called germline gene at one end, perhaps through a read error. V and J are TRBV10-3 and TRBJ2-4; 9 positions match TRBD1. The CDR3 runs to 17 residues. The germline V gene has CDR1 ENHRY and CDR2 SYGVKD. The CDR3 region has the DNA TGTGCCATCAGTGAGACAACCGGAGACAGGGGGGGAAACAGTCAGTACTTC. As protein: CAISETTGDRGGNSQYF.

The J gene is TRBJ1-6, the V gene TRBV11-3; no clear D gene. The V gene's germline CDR1 is SGHNT and CDR2 YENEEA. The CDR3 is 14 amino acids. V was clipped by 2 bases and J by 6 bases, with 8 bases between them. As DNA, the CDR3 is TGTGCCAGCAGCTTATCACAGCTTAATTCACCCCTCCACTTT. Translated, it gives CASSLSQLNSPLHF.